This entry features one T cell receptor (beta chain) sequence. No antigen is known for it. The data were obtained in a study of T cells in Graves' hyperthyroidism and ophthalmopathy. Findings and limits, study-wide: Ophthalmopathy was distinguished from stable hyperthyroidism by 13 V-J signatures.

Germline lookup yields CDR1 MNHEY and CDR2 SMNVEV (reference sequence). V dropped 5 bases and J dropped 5 bases, with 21 bases sitting between them. This CDR3 spans 16 amino acids. RNA transcripts served as the template for amplifying TCR beta CDR3 regions. Researchers ran a first-round RT-PCR on the TCR CDR3 using the HTBI primer set. One entry per CDR3 protein, called by TCRdb with MiXCR from the multiplex PCR reads. The sample shows approximately 300,000 distinct CDR3 sequences, about 17% of them seen only once. The TCR sequence derives from a woman aged 60-70 years with Graves' ophthalmopathy. This chain connects TRBV27 to TRBJ1-1; D may be TRBD1 (6 bases). Sequences were obtained from blood. CDR3 DNA sequence: TGTGCCAGCAGTCCGCGGACTATTTCCACAGGGACTGAAGCTTTCTTT. Amino acids: CASSPRTISTGTEAFF.